These T cell receptor beta chains were read from a single sample in a study of CD4 T cells in relation to SARS-CoV-2 and coronaviruses. Their cognate antigens are unknown. Using immunoSEQ multiplex PCR, the repertoire was profiled, and TCRdb retains in-frame clones only, with some absent. The table records approximately 17,000 clones, around three quarters of them present only once. The source material was CD4+ T cells from PBMCs, cultured in vitro. The receptors originated from a human donor in good health. Both conserved end residues are part of each CDR3. D genes are given only for firm matches. Clone size is given for some rows only: seen once, a few or many times, or a class if the clone is expanded.

CASSLAVTGINEQYF	TGTGCCAGCAGCTTAGCGGTGACAGGCATTAACGAGCAGTACTTC	NA	TRBV7-9	NA	TRBJ2-7
CASSIGQGSQETQYF	TGCGCCAGCAGCATAGGACAGGGGAGTCAAGAGACCCAGTACTTC	NA	TRBV5-1	TRBD1	TRBJ2-5
CASSADPRGAEGEQFF	TGTGCCAGCAGCGCGGACCCCCGAGGTGCTGAGGGTGAGCAGTTCTTC	NA	TRBV7-9	NA	TRBJ2-1
CASSSYRVDPGQPQHF	TGTGCCAGCAGTTCATATCGGGTGGATCCTGGTCAGCCCCAGCATTTT	few	TRBV28	NA	TRBJ1-5
CASMGELGNTIYF	TGTGCCAGCATGGGGGAATTGGGAAACACCATATATTTT	NA	TRBV6-5	NA	TRBJ1-3
CASSQGGLLEAFF	TGTGCCAGCAGCCAAGGGGGGCTACTTGAAGCTTTCTTT	NA	TRBV3-1/TRBV3-2	NA	TRBJ1-1
CASSQESGWDYGYTF	TGCGCCAGCAGCCAAGAGTCAGGGTGGGACTATGGCTACACCTTC	NA	TRBV4-1	NA	TRBJ1-2
CASSAGYSSSYNSPLHF	TGTGCCAGCAGCGCCGGTTATTCAAGCTCCTATAATTCACCCCTCCACTTT	NA	TRBV27	NA	TRBJ1-6
CAISADRGMFF	TGTGCCATCAGTGCCGACAGGGGGATGTTCTTC	NA	TRBV10-3	TRBD1	TRBJ2-1
CASSRGGKSYEQYF	TGTGCCAGCAGCAGGGGGGGGAAATCCTACGAGCAGTACTTC	NA	TRBV6-5	NA	TRBJ2-7
CASSSLQGDAGNTIYF	TGTGCCAGCAGCTCGCTCCAGGGCGATGCTGGAAACACCATATATTTT	NA	TRBV5-6	NA	TRBJ1-3
CASSLTGSADTQYF	TGTGCCAGCAGCCTGACAGGGAGCGCAGATACGCAGTATTTT	NA	TRBV27	TRBD1	TRBJ2-3
CASSPYPGRQAPTGELFF	TGTGCCAGCTCACCATATCCCGGGAGACAGGCCCCCACCGGGGAGCTGTTTTTT	NA	TRBV18	NA	TRBJ2-2
CASSYSLRDYGYTF	TGTGCCAGCAGTTACTCCCTGCGGGACTATGGCTACACCTTC	NA	TRBV6-5	NA	TRBJ1-2
CASSIDGWGDYSYNSPLHF	TGTGCCAGTAGTATAGATGGTTGGGGGGATTACTCCTATAATTCACCCCTCCACTTT	NA	TRBV19	NA	TRBJ1-6
CASRRKTSGSYEQYF	TGCGCCAGCAGGAGGAAGACTAGCGGTTCCTACGAGCAGTACTTC	NA	TRBV5-1	TRBD2	TRBJ2-7
CASSPSYEQYF	TGTGCCAGCAGCCCATCCTACGAGCAGTACTTC	NA	TRBV21-1	NA	TRBJ2-7
CASSLDYGRNQPQHF	TGTGCCAGCAGCTTAGATTACGGAAGAAATCAGCCCCAGCATTTT	NA	TRBV7-2	NA	TRBJ1-5
CASSPGTSAVNEQFF	TGTGCCAGCAGCCCCGGGACTAGCGCGGTCAATGAGCAGTTCTTC	NA	TRBV7-9	TRBD2	TRBJ2-1
CASSLEAGGTPETQYF	TGTGCCAGTAGTCTCGAAGCGGGAGGGACTCCGGAGACCCAGTACTTC	NA	TRBV19	TRBD2	TRBJ2-5
CASSWVPRETQYF	TGTGCCAGCAGTTGGGTACCTCGGGAGACCCAGTACTTC	NA	TRBV6-2/TRBV6-3	NA	TRBJ2-5
CASSPIDRQTQYF	TGCGCCAGCAGCCCAATCGACCGCCAGACGCAGTATTTT	NA	TRBV5-1	NA	TRBJ2-3